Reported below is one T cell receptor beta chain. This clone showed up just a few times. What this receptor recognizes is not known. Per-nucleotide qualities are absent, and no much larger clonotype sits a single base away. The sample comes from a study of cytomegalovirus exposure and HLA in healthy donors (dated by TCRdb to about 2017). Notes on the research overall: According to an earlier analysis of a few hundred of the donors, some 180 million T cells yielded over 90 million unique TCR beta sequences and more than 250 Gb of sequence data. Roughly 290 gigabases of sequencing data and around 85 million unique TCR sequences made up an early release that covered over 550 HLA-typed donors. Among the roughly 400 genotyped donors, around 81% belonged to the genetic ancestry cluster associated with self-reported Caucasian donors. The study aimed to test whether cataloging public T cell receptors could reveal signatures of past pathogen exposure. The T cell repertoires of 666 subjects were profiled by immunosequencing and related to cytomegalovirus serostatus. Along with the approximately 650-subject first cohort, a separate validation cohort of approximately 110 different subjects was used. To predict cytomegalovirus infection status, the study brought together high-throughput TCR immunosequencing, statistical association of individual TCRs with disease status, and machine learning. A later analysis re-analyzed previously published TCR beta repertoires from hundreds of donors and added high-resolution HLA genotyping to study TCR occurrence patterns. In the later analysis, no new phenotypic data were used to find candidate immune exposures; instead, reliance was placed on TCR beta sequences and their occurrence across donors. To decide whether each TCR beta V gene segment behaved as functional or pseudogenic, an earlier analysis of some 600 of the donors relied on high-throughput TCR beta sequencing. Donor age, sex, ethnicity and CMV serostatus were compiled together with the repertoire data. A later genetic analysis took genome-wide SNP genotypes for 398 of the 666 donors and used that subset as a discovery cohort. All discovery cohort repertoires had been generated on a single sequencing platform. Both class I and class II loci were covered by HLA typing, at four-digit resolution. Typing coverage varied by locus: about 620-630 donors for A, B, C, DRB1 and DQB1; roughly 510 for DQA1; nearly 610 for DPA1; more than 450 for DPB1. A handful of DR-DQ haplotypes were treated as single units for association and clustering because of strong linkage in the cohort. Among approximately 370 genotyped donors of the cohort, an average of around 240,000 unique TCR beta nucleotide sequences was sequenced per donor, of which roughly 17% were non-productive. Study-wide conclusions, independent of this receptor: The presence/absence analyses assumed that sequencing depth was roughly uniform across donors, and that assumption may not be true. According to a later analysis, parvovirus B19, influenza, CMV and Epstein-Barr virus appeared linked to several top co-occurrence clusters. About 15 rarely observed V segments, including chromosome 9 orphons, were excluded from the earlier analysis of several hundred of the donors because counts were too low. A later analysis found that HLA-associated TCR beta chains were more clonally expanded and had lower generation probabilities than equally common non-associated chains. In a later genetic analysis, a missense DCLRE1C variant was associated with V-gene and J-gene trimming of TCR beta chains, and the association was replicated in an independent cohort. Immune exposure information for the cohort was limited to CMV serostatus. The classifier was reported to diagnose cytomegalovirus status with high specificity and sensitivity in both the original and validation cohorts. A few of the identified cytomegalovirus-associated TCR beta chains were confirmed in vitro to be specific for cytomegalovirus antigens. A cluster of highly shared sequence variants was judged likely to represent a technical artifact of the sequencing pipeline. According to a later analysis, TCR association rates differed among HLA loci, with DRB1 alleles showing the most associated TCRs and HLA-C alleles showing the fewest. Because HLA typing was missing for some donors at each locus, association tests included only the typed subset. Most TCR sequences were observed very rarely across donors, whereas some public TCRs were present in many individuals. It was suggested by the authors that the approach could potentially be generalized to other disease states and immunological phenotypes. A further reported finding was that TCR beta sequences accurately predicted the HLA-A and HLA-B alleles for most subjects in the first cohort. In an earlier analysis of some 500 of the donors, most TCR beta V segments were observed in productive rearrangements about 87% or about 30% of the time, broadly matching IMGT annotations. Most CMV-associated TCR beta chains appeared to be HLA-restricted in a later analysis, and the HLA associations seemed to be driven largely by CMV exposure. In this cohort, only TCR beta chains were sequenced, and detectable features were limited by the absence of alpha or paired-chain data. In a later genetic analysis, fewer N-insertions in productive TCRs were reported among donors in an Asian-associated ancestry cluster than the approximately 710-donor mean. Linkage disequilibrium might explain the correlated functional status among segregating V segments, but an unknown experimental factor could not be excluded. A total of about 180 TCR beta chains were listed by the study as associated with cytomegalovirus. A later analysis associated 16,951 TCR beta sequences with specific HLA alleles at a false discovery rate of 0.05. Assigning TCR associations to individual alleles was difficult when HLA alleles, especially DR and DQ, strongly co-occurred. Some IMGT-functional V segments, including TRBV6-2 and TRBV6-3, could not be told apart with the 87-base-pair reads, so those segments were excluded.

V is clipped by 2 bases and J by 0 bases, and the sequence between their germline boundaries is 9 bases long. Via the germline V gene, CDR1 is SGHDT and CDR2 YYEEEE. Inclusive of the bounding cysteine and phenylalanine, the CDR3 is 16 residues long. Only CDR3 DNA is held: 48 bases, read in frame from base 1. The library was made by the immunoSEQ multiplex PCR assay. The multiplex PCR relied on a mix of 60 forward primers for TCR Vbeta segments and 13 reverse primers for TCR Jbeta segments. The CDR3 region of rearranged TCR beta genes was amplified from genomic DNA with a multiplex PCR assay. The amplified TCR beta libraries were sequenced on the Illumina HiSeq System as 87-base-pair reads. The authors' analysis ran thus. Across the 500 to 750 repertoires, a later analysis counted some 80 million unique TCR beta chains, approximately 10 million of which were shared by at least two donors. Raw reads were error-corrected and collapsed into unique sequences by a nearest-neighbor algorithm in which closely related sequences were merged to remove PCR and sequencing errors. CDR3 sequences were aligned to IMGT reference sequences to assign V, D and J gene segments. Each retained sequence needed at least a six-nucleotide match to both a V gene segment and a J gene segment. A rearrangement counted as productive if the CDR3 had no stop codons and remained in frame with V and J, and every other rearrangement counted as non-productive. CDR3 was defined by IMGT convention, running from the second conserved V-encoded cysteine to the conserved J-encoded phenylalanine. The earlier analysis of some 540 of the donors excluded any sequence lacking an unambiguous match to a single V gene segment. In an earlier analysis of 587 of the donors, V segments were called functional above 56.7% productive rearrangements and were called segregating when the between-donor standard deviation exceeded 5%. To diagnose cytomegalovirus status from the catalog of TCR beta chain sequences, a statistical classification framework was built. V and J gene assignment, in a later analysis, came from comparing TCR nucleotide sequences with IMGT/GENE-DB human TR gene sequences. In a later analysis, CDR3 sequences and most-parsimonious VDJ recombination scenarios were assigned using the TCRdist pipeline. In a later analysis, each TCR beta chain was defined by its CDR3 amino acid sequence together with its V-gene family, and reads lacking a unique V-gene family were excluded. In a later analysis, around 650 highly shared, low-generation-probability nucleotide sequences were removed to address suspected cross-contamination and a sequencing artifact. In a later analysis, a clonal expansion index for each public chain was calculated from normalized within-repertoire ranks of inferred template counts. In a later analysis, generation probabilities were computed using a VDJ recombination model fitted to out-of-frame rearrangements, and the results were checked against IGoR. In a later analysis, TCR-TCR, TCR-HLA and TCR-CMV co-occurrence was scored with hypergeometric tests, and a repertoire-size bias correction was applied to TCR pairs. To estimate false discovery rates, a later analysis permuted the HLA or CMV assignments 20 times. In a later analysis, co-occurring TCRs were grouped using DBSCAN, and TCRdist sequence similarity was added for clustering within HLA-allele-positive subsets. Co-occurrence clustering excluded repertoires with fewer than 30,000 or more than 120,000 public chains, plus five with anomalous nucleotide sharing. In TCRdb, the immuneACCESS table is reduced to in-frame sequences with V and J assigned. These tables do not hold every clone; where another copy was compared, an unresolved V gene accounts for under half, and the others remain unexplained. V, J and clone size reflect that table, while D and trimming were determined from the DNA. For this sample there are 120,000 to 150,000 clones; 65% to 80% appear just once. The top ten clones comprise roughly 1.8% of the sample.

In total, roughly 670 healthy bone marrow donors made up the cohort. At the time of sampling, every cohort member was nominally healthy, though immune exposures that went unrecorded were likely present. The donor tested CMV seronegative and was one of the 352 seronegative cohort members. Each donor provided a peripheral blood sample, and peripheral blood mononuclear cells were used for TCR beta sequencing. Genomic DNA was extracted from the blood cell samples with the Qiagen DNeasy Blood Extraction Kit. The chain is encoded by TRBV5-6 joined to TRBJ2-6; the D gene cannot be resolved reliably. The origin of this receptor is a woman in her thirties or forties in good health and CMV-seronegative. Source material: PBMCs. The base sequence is TGTGCCAGCAGCTTCGAAGCTGCCTCTGGGGCCAACGTCCTGACTTTC. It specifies CASSFEAASGANVLTF.